The 9 T cell receptor beta chains presented below share a single source sample, sequenced in a study of cytomegalovirus exposure and HLA in healthy donors. Use of 60 Vbeta and 13 Jbeta primers characterized the PCR. Using immunoSEQ multiplex PCR, the repertoire was profiled, and TCRdb retains in-frame clones only, with some absent. The table lists some 180,000 clones, approximately 80% of them singletons. Sequenced: PBMCs. These TCRs come from a woman in her 30s in good health and CMV-seronegative.

Here the CDR3 reads CASSLTGGSFYEQYF. The CDR3 DNA is TGTGCCAGCAGTTTAACGGGGGGCTCTTTCTACGAGCAGTACTTC. The chain is built from TRBV27 and TRBJ2-7; TRBD2 might be the D (7 bases). Germline V gives CDR1 MNHEY, CDR2 SMNVEV (reference sequence). This CDR3 has 15 amino acids. V was cut by 2 bases and J by 3 bases, with 14 bases left in between.

The chain has TRBV7-9 and TRBJ2-2; no reliable D call. CDR3 length: 19 residues. V gave up 0 bases and J gave up 0 bases, with 17 bases separating them. Germline V gives CDR1 SEHNR, CDR2 FQNEAQ (reference sequence). CDR3 nucleotide sequence: TGTGCCAGCAGCTTAGCAACGTGGCCGAACGCCGCGAACACCGGGGAGCTGTTTTTT. Amino acids: CASSLATWPNAANTGELFF.

The rearrangement uses TRBV6-1 and TRBJ2-7; D is perhaps TRBD2 (6 bases). Trimming removed 11 bases from V and 6 bases from J, with 23 bases in between. Per the germline V gene, CDR1 is MNHNS and CDR2 is SASEGT. This CDR3 contains 14 residues. CDR3: CASGTEGKWGEQYF. DNA of the CDR3: TGTGCCTCGGGAACGGAGGGAAAATGGGGCGAGCAGTACTTC.

V is TRBV2 and J is TRBJ1-3; tentative D call: TRBD1 (5 bases). Trimming removed 11 bases at V and 0 bases at J, with 14 bases between. CDR3 length: 14 residues. In germline, CDR1 is SNHLY, CDR2 FYNNEI. The CDR3 DNA is TGTGCCTGGGGCATAGGAACCTCTGGAAACACCATATATTTT. It is translated as CAWGIGTSGNTIYF.

V usage is TRBV29-1 and J usage is TRBJ2-5; perhaps TRBD1 as D (6 bases). The J call is doubtful: the DNA matches TRBJ2-7 better. The CDR3 has 12 residues. CDR1 SQVTM and CDR2 ANQGSEA come from the germline V gene. The CDR3, as DNA: TGCAGCGTTAAGGGACAAACATACGAGCAGTACTTC. This translates into CSVKGQTYEQYF.

V and J are TRBV5-1 and TRBJ2-3; 10 nucleotides align to TRBD2. Germline loops: CDR1 SGHRS, CDR2 YFSETQ. V was clipped by 1 base and J by 2 bases; unmatched bases: 1. The CDR3 extends over 15 amino acids. CDR3 DNA: TGCGCCAGCAGCTTGACTAGCGGGAACACAGATACGCAGTATTTT. Residues: CASSLTSGNTDTQYF.

The chain combines TRBV29-1 with TRBJ2-3; no firm D call. Trimming took 3 bases from V and 1 from J, leaving 14 bases between them. This CDR3 is 15 amino acids long. Germline values: CDR1 SQVTM, CDR2 ANQGSEA. CDR3 residues: CSVDWYGSGTDTQYF. DNA for the CDR3: TGCAGCGTTGATTGGTATGGTTCAGGCACAGATACGCAGTATTTT.

This sequence joins TRBV13 and TRBJ1-1; TRBD1 is a possible D gene (5 bases). CDR3 length: 16 amino acids. The ends were cut back, 5 bases at V and 6 bases at J, with 22 bases in the middle. CDR1 is PRHDT and CDR2 is FYEKMQ in the germline V gene (reference sequence). The CDR3 reads CASSITPGGATAEAFF. In DNA form, the CDR3 reads TGTGCCAGCAGCATAACCCCCGGTGGGGCTACCGCTGAAGCTTTCTTT.

This clone is a singleton in its sample. This chain joins TRBV5-1 and TRBJ1-3; TRBD1 matches 7 bases. The germline CDR1 and CDR2 sequences are SGHRS and YFSETQ. The CDR3 sequence is 16 residues long. The J segment lost 1 base and the V segment lost 4 bases, leaving 8 bases of the junction unmatched. CDR3 in amino acids: CASSPTGPRSGNTIYF. In DNA, the CDR3 is TGCGCCAGCAGCCCGACAGGGCCTCGATCTGGAAACACCATATATTTT.